This TCR beta chain comes out of a study of T cell changes during pregnancy in multiple sclerosis. Clones were read by immunoSEQ multiplex PCR, and TCRdb kept only the in-frame ones, dropping some. The sample lists around 50,000 clones, approximately 87% occurring once. V lost 0 bases, J lost 1 base, and 6 bases lay in between. The CDR3 sequence is 14 residues long. Germline CDR1 and CDR2: SGHTA and FQGTGA. The sequence derives from a human donor whose cells served as feeder cells for cultures in a pregnancy study. Sequences were obtained from peripheral blood from another person, used as feeder cells. The chain is built from TRBV7-3 and TRBJ1-1; D remains unclear. The CDR3 nucleotides read TGTGCCAGCAGCTTAACGGGAGGGAACACTGAAGCTTTCTTT. Translated, it gives CASSLTGGNTEAFF.